These T cell receptor beta chains were read from a single sample in a study of technical replicates of blood from a handful of donors. Using immunoSEQ multiplex PCR, the repertoire was profiled, and TCRdb retains in-frame clones only, with some absent. The sample has 80,000 or so clones, nearly 97% seen once. Sequencing used T cells isolated from PBMCs. The receptor set was obtained from a human donor in good health. CDR3s include the opening cysteine and the closing phenylalanine or tryptophan. The D gene is left open where the match is weak. Clone size is stated in some rows and not others, as once, few, many or a class when expanded.

>TRBJ1-1|NA|TRBV2|NA
TGTGCCAGCAGGGTACAGCTGAACACTGAAGCTTTCTTT
CASRVQLNTEAFF
>TRBJ2-1|NA|TRBV28|TRBD2
TGTGCCAGCACTTATAGGGACTACCGCTACAATGAGCAGTTCTTC
CASTYRDYRYNEQFF
>TRBJ2-7|NA|TRBV30|NA
TGTGCCTGGAGTCCGACTAGCTCCTACGAGCAGTACTTC
CAWSPTSSYEQYF
>TRBJ2-7|NA|TRBV5-1|TRBD2
TGCGCCAGCAGCTTGGACGGGACGGGAGGCTACGAGCAGTACTTC
CASSLDGTGGYEQYF
>TRBJ2-7|once|TRBV29-1|NA
TGCAGCGTGAAAACAGTTGACGAGCAGTACTTC
CSVKTVDEQYF
>TRBJ2-1|NA|TRBV5-1|TRBD2
TGCGCCAGCAGCTTGAGTGGGAGGGCAAGTGGGAATGAGCAGTTCTTC
CASSLSGRASGNEQFF
>TRBJ2-1|NA|TRBV29-1|TRBD1
TGCAGCGCCGGACAGGGGCCAACTAATGAGCAGTTCTTC
CSAGQGPTNEQFF
>TRBJ1-2|NA|TRBV6-5|TRBD1
TGTGCCAGCAGTTCGACAGGGACCAACTATGGCTACACCTTC
CASSSTGTNYGYTF
>TRBJ2-7|NA|TRBV7-2|TRBD1
TGTGCCAGCAGCCCCCAGGGGGCGGGACCCTACGAGCAGTACTTC
CASSPQGAGPYEQYF
>TRBJ2-7|NA|TRBV5-8|NA
TGTGCCAGCAGCTTACACGGGACCTACGAGCAGTACTTC
CASSLHGTYEQYF
>TRBJ2-3|NA|TRBV15|TRBD2
TGTGCCACCAATCCGGGACTATATACAGATACGCAGTATTTT
CATNPGLYTDTQYF